The rows below give T cell receptor beta chains drawn from one sample of a study of blood T cell repertoires in COVID-19. The protocol was immunoSEQ multiplex PCR, while the TCRdb copy is restricted to in-frame clones and leaves out a portion. This table has around 84,000 clones, roughly 90% appearing once. Input material: peripheral blood. The receptors stem from a man in his forties or fifties with active COVID-19. CDR3s include the opening cysteine and the closing phenylalanine or tryptophan. The D gene is left open where the match is weak. Clone sizes are given selectively: once, few, many, or a class where the clone is expanded.

TRBJ2-2 NA TRBV14 NA CASRPFDRAGELFF TGTGCCAGCAGACCCTTTGACCGGGCCGGGGAGCTGTTTTTT
TRBJ2-1 TRBD2 TRBV7-7 NA CASSATPGGGQFF TGTGCTAGCAGCGCCACACCTGGGGGGGGGCAGTTCTTC
TRBJ2-1 TRBD2 TRBV2 NA CASTPSSGRFYNEQFF TGTGCCAGCACCCCCTCTAGCGGGAGGTTCTACAATGAGCAGTTCTTC
TRBJ1-5 NA TRBV12-2 NA CASRLENYRDRGLSNQPQHF TGTGCAAGTCGCTTAGAGAACTACCGGGACAGGGGACTGAGCAATCAGCCCCAGCATTTT
TRBJ2-7 NA TRBV2 NA CASIPPGRTYEQYF TGTGCCAGCATACCACCGGGTAGAACCTACGAGCAGTACTTC
TRBJ2-7 TRBD2 TRBV28 NA CASSSRRTSGFYEQYF TGTGCCAGCAGCTCACGACGGACTAGCGGATTTTACGAGCAGTACTTC
TRBJ2-5 TRBD1 TRBV27 NA CASRPPGQAGKTQYF TGTGCCAGCAGACCCCCGGGACAGGCGGGGAAGACCCAGTACTTC
TRBJ1-2 TRBD1 TRBV7-2 once CASSPRQGTYGYTF TGTGCCAGCAGCCCCCGACAGGGGACCTATGGCTACACCTTC
TRBJ2-2 NA TRBV15 NA CATSRVSGTGELFF TGTGCCACCAGCAGAGTGAGCGGCACCGGGGAGCTGTTTTTT
TRBJ1-5 TRBD1 TRBV6-1 once CASSEVRQGNQPQHF TGTGCCAGCAGTGAAGTCCGACAGGGGAATCAGCCCCAGCATTTT
TRBJ1-2 TRBD1 TRBV18 few CASSPDRGYGYTF TGTGCCAGCTCCCCCGACAGGGGGTATGGCTACACCTTC
TRBJ1-1 NA TRBV9 NA CASSVTGNTEAFF TGTGCCAGCAGCGTTACAGGGAACACTGAAGCTTTCTTT
TRBJ1-5 TRBD1 TRBV6-5 NA CASSQDRTNQPQHF TGTGCCAGCAGTCAGGACAGGACCAATCAGCCCCAGCATTTT
TRBJ2-7 TRBD2 TRBV3-1/TRBV3-2 NA CASSQAGGGYEQYF TGTGCCAGCAGCCAAGCGGGAGGTGGTTACGAGCAGTACTTC
TRBJ2-4 TRBD2 TRBV7-2 once CASSLYSSGVDIQYF TGTGCCAGCAGCTTATATTCTAGCGGGGTTGACATTCAGTACTTC
TRBJ1-2 TRBD1 TRBV18 NA CASSPIAGQGVDGYTF TGTGCCAGCTCACCCATCGCGGGACAGGGGGTAGATGGCTACACCTTC
TRBJ2-3 NA TRBV19 NA CATKAAVGTDTQYF TGTGCCACTAAAGCAGCGGTCGGCACAGATACGCAGTATTTT
TRBJ2-3 TRBD2 TRBV4-3 NA CASSRTRQRGTDTQYF TGCGCCAGCAGCCGGACCCGCCAGCGGGGGACTGATACGCAGTATTTT
TRBJ2-7 TRBD1 TRBV5-1 NA CASSDRTGSGEQYF TGCGCCAGCAGCGACCGGACAGGGTCGGGCGAGCAGTACTTC
TRBJ2-3 TRBD2 TRBV9 NA CASTYFASGGKDTQYF TGTGCCAGCACCTATTTCGCTAGCGGGGGGAAAGATACGCAGTATTTT
TRBJ1-2 NA TRBV7-9 few CASSSRGTTANYGYTF TGTGCCAGCAGCTCAAGGGGGACAACGGCTAACTATGGCTACACCTTC
TRBJ1-1 NA TRBV2 NA CASSVGDLNTEAFF TGTGCCAGCAGTGTAGGGGATTTGAACACTGAAGCTTTCTTT
TRBJ2-3 TRBD2 TRBV4-2 NA CASSLNPSGSITDTQYF TGTGCCAGCAGCCTCAACCCTAGCGGGAGTATCACAGATACGCAGTATTTT
TRBJ1-1 NA TRBV7-3 few CASSFYLTVEAFF TGTGCCAGCAGCTTCTACCTAACAGTTGAAGCTTTCTTT
TRBJ1-2 TRBD1 TRBV5-4 NA CASSFSTGAYGYTF TGTGCCAGCAGCTTTTCCACAGGGGCCTATGGCTACACCTTC
TRBJ2-2 TRBD2 TRBV13 NA CASSTSWSSAGGRTGELFF TGTGCCAGCAGCACCTCGTGGTCGTCAGCGGGGGGGCGAACCGGGGAGCTGTTTTTT
TRBJ2-1 NA TRBV5-6 NA CASSLTRIEQFF TGTGCCAGCAGCTTGACTAGGATTGAGCAGTTCTTC
TRBJ2-5 NA TRBV6-1 NA CASSERSGGETQYF TGTGCCAGCAGTGAAAGGTCGGGTGGGGAGACCCAGTACTTC
TRBJ1-3 NA TRBV28 NA CATDPGFLFGNTIYF TGTGCCACCGACCCGGGGTTTTTGTTTGGAAACACCATATATTTT
TRBJ2-4 NA TRBV11-3 NA CASSHGGETKNIQYF TGTGCCAGCAGCCATGGCGGAGAGACCAAAAACATTCAGTACTTC
TRBJ2-1 NA TRBV2 NA CASKDGSTGEQFF TGTGCCAGCAAGGACGGGAGTACGGGTGAGCAGTTCTTC
TRBJ2-5 TRBD2 TRBV6-5 NA CASSTGLEETQYF TGTGCCAGCAGCACCGGACTAGAAGAGACCCAGTACTTC
TRBJ2-4 TRBD1 TRBV29-1 NA CSVVPGTGTIQYF TGCAGCGTTGTCCCCGGGACAGGGACCATTCAGTACTTC
TRBJ1-2 TRBD1 TRBV5-4 NA CASRPRDRVYGYTF TGTGCCAGCAGGCCCCGGGACAGGGTTTATGGCTACACCTTC
TRBJ1-5 TRBD1 TRBV2 NA CASSPRTGGNQPQHF TGTGCCAGCAGTCCGCGGACAGGGGGCAATCAGCCCCAGCATTTT
TRBJ2-7 TRBD2 TRBV28 once CASGTSGPYEQYF TGTGCCAGCGGGACTAGCGGGCCCTACGAGCAGTACTTC
TRBJ1-5 TRBD1 TRBV5-1 NA CASSLEGGSQPQHF TGCGCCAGCAGCTTGGAAGGGGGCAGTCAGCCCCAGCATTTT
TRBJ2-7 NA TRBV11-3 NA CASSFMSSSDREGEQYF TGTGCCAGCAGCTTCATGTCCAGCTCGGACAGGGAGGGCGAGCAGTACTTC
TRBJ1-5 TRBD1 TRBV23-1 NA CASSRDLGQCDSNQPQHF TGCGCCAGCAGTCGAGACCTGGGACAGTGCGATAGCAATCAGCCCCAGCATTTT
TRBJ2-3 TRBD2 TRBV7-2 NA CASSLARGLAGGPTDTQYF TGTGCCAGCAGCTTAGCGCGGGGACTAGCGGGGGGGCCCACAGATACGCAGTATTTT
TRBJ2-7 NA TRBV5-1 NA CASGRSTYEQYF TGCGCCAGCGGGCGATCAACCTACGAGCAGTACTTC
TRBJ1-4 TRBD1 TRBV18 NA CASSGQGGKLFF TGTGCCAGCTCAGGACAGGGCGGAAAACTGTTTTTT
TRBJ2-3 TRBD2 TRBV15 NA CATSSLAGGPYSTDTQYF TGTGCCACCAGCAGCCTAGCGGGAGGGCCCTACAGCACAGATACGCAGTATTTT
TRBJ1-5 TRBD1 TRBV11-2 NA CASSLGTANQPQHF TGTGCCAGCAGCCTCGGGACAGCCAATCAGCCCCAGCATTTT
TRBJ2-2 TRBD1 TRBV10-3 NA CAISESSGQVLTGELFF TGTGCCATCAGTGAGTCGTCGGGACAGGTACTCACCGGGGAGCTGTTTTTT
TRBJ2-7 TRBD2 TRBV5-4 NA CASSLGLAEHYEQYF TGTGCCAGCAGCCTAGGACTAGCGGAGCACTACGAGCAGTACTTC
TRBJ2-7 TRBD1 TRBV28 NA CASSFSDSGGLVSSYEQYF TGTGCCAGCAGTTTCTCAGATTCAGGGGGCCTAGTCAGCTCCTACGAGCAGTACTTC
TRBJ2-5 NA TRBV14 NA CASSRLRAEQETQYF TGTGCCAGCAGCCGCCTGAGGGCGGAACAAGAGACCCAGTACTTC
TRBJ2-7 NA TRBV7-9 NA CASSDGQSYEQYF TGTGCCAGCAGCGACGGACAGTCCTACGAGCAGTACTTC
TRBJ1-5 TRBD1 TRBV28 NA CASSSRQGSQPQHF TGTGCCAGCAGTTCAAGACAGGGGAGTCAGCCCCAGCATTTT
TRBJ2-7 NA TRBV29-1 NA CSVLTYYEQYF TGCAGCGTCTTAACCTACTACGAGCAGTACTTC